This T cell receptor (beta chain) came from a study of shared clonotypes between healthy human individuals. Study-wide context: Researchers assigned three CD4 naive, three CD4 memory, two CD8 naive and one CD8 memory plate to each donor. Findings of the study overall: In general, naive subsets displayed greater estimated richness than memory subsets did.

Comments on this clone: Its specificity is unknown. Other DNA sequences of this sample code for an identical CDR3.

The deep-level immunoSEQ assay was used. The repertoire was sequenced with immunoSEQ multiplex PCR; TCRdb's copy has only in-frame clones and lacks some. The sample lists over a million clones; approximately 98.5% were seen once. Healthy and HIV-negative, the adult donors had no recent acute infections or vaccinations. V was cut by 0 bases and J by 4 bases, with 4 bases left in between. The length of the CDR3 is 13 residues. The germline V gene encodes CDR1 SGHKS and CDR2 YYEKEE (reference sequence). The genes are TRBV5-5 and TRBJ2-2; no reliable D call. The sample was naive CD4+ T cells sorted from blood. Subset meaning: CD45RA+ positively selected. The receptor was isolated from a man aged 30 to 39 in good health. As DNA, the CDR3 is TGTGCCAGCAGCTTGGTCCTCACCGGGGAGCTGTTTTTT. It is translated as CASSLVLTGELFF. Supplemented by reference TRBV5-5 and TRBJ2-2, the full variable domain reads DAGVTQSPTHLIKTRGQQVTLRCSPISGHKSVSWYQQVLGQGPQFIFQYYEKEERGRGNFPDRFSARQFPNYSSELNVNALLLGDSALYLCASSLVLTGELFFGEGSRLTVL.